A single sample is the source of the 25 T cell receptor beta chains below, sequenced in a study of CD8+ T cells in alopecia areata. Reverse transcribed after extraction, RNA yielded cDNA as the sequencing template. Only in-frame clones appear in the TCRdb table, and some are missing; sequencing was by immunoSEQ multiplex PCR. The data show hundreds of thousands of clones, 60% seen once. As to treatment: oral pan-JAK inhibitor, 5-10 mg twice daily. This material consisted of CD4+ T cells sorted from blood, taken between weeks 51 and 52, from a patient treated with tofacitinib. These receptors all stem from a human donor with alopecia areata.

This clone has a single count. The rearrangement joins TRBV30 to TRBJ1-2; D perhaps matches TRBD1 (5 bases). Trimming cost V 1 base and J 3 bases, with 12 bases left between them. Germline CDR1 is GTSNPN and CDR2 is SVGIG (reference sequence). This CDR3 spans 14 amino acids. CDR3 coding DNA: TGTGCCTGGAGTGGGACACTTTCCGACTATGGCTACACCTTC. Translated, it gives CAWSGTLSDYGYTF. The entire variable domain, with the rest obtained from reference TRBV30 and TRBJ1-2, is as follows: SQTIHQWPATLVQPVGSPLSLECTVEGTSNPNLYWYRQAAGRGLQLLFYSVGIGQISSEVPQNLSASRPQDRQFILSSKKLLLSDSGFYLCAWSGTLSDYGYTFGSGTRLTVV.

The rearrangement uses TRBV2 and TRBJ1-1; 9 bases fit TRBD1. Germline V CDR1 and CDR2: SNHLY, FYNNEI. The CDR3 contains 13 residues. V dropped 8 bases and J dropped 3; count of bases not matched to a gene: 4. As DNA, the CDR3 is TGTGCCAGCCAGGGACAGGGTTACACTGAAGCTTTCTTT. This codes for CASQGQGYTEAFF. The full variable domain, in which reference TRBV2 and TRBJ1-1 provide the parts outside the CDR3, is EPEVTQTPSHQVTQMGQEVILRCVPISNHLYFYWYRQILGQKVEFLVSFYNNEISEKSEIFDDQFSVERPDGSNFTLKIRSTKLEDSAMYFCASQGQGYTEAFFGQGTRLTVV.

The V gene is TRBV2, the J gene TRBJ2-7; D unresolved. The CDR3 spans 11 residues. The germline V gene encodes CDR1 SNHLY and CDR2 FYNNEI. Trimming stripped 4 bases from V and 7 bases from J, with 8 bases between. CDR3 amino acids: CASSGFSEQYF. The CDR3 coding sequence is TGTGCCAGCAGTGGTTTTTCTGAGCAGTACTTC.

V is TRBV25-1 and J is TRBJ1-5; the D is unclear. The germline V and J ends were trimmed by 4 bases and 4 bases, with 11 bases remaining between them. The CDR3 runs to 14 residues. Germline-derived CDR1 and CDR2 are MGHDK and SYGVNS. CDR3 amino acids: CASSGGGDNQPQHF. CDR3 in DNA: TGTGCCAGCAGTGGTGGCGGGGATAATCAGCCCCAGCATTTT.

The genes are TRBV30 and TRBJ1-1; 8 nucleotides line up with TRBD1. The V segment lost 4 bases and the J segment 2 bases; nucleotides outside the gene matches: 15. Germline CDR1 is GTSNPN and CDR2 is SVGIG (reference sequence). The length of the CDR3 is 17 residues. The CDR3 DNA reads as TGTGCCTGGAACGGGGCGGGACAGGTCGACACCAACACTGAAGCTTTCTTT. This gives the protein CAWNGAGQVDTNTEAFF.

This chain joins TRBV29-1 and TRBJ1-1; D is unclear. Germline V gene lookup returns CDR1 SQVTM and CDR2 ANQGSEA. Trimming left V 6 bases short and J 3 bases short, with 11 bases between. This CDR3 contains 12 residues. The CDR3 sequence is CSVVGTHTEAFF. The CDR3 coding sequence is TGCAGCGTCGTTGGTACCCACACTGAAGCTTTCTTT.

The CDR3 spells CAWSVPVGMGANVLTF. Written as DNA, the CDR3 is TGTGCCTGGAGTGTACCAGTAGGTATGGGGGCCAACGTCCTGACTTTC. The chain joins TRBV30 to TRBJ2-6; D remains ambiguous. Germline V gene sequence: CDR1 GTSNPN, CDR2 SVGIG (reference sequence). Trimming shortened V by 0 bases and J by 4 bases, and 13 bases separated the two germline ends. This CDR3 region has 16 residues.

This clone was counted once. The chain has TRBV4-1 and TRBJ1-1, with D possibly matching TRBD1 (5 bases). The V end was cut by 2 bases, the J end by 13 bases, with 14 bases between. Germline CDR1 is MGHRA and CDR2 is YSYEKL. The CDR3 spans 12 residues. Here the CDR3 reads CASSQNGGTGFF. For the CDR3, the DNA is TGCGCCAGCAGCCAAAACGGGGGGACTGGTTTCTTT.

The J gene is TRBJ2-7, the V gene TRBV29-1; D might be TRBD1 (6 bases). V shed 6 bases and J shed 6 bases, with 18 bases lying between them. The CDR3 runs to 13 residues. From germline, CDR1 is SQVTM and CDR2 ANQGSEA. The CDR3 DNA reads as TGCAGCGTCGTTTTGGCAGGGGTATTCGAGCAGTACTTC. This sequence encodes CSVVLAGVFEQYF.

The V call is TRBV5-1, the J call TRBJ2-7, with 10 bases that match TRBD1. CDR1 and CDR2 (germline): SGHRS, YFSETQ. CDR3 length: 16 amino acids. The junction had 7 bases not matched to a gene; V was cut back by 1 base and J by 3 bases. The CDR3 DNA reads TGCGCCAGCAGCTTGACGGGACAGGGGACAAACTACGAGCAGTACTTC. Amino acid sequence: CASSLTGQGTNYEQYF.

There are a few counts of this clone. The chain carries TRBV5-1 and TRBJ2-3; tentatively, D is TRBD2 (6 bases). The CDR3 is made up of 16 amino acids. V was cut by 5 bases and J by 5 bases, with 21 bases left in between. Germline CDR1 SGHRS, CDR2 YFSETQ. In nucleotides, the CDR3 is TGCGCCAGCAGTCCTCAAGGCAGCGGAGGGCTAGATACGCAGTATTTT. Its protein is CASSPQGSGGLDTQYF. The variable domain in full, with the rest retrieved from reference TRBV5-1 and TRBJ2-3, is KAGVTQTPRYLIKTRGQQVTLSCSPISGHRSVSWYQQTPGQGLQFLFEYFSETQRNKGNFPGRFSGRQFSNSRSEMNVSTLELGDSALYLCASSPQGSGGLDTQYFGPGTRLTVL.

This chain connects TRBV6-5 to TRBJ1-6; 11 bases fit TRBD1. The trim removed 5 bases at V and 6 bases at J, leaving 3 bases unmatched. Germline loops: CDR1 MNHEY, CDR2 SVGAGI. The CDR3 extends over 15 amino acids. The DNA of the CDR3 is TGTGCCAGCAGTGGACAGGGGGCGCGTAATTCACCCCTCCACTTT. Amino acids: CASSGQGARNSPLHF.

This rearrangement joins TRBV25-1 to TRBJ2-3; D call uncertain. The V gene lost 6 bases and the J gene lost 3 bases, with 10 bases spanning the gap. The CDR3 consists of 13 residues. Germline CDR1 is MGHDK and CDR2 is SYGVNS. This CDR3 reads CASRVTETDTQYF. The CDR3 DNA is TGTGCCAGCAGGGTAACCGAGACAGATACGCAGTATTTT.

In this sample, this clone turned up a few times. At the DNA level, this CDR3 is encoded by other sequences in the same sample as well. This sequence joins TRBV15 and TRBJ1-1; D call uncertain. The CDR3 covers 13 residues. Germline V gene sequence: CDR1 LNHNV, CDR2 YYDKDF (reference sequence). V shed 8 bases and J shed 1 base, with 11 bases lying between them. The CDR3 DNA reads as TGTGCCACCTCCCTTGACAAGAACACTGAAGCTTTCTTT. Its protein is CATSLDKNTEAFF. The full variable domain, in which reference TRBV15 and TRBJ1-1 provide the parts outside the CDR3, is DAMVIQNPRYQVTQFGKPVTLSCSQTLNHNVMYWYQQKSSQAPKLLFHYYDKDFNNEADTPDNFQSRRPNTSFCFLDIRSPGLGDTAMYLCATSLDKNTEAFFGQGTRLTVV.

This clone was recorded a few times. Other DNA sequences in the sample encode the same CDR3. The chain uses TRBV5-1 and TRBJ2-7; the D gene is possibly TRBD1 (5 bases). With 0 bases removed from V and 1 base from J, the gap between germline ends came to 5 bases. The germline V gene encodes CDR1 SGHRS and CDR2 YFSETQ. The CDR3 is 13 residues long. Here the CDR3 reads CASSLEGSYEQYF. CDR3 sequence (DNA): TGCGCCAGCAGCTTGGAGGGGTCCTACGAGCAGTACTTC.

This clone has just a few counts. The CDR3 DNA reads as TGTGCCAGTAGTGTGACAGGGAGCTCCTACAATGAGCAGTTCTTC. Protein product: CASSVTGSSYNEQFF. The rearrangement uses TRBV19 and TRBJ2-1, with 7 bases aligning to TRBD1. The CDR3 sequence is 15 residues long. Germline-derived CDR1 and CDR2 are LNHDA and SQIVND (reference sequence). V trimming: 5 bases; J trimming: 0 bases; junction bases outside the gene matches: 4.

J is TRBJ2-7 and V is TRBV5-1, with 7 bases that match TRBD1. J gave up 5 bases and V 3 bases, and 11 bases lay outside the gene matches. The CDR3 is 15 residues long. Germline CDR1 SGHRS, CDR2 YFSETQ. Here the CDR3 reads CASSSDPGTVNEQYF. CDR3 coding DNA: TGCGCCAGCAGCTCGGACCCCGGGACAGTTAACGAGCAGTACTTC.

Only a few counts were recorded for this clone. CDR3 bases: TGCGCCAGCAGCCTCGGGGGAATCTCCTACGAGCAGTACTTC. Translated: CASSLGGISYEQYF. The V call is TRBV5-1, the J call TRBJ2-7, with D possibly TRBD2 on 6 matching bases. Germline-derived CDR1 and CDR2 are SGHRS and YFSETQ. This CDR3 comprises 14 residues. Trimming removed 4 bases from V and 0 bases from J, with 11 bases in between.

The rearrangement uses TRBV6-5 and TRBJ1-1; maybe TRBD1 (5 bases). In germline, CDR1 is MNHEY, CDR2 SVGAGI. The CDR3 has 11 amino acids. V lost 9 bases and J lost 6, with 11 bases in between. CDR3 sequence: CASSQGAEAFF. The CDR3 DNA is TGTGCCAGTTCCCAAGGGGCTGAAGCTTTCTTT.

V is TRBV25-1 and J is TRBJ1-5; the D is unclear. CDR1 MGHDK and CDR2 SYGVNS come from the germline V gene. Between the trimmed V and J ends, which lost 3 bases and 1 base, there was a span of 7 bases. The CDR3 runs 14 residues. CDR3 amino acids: CASSDTMSNQPQHF. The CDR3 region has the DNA TGTGCCAGCAGTGACACTATGAGCAATCAGCCCCAGCATTTT.

CDR3 bases: TGTGCCACCAGCGCTACGTGGCCGGACACCTACGAGCAGTACTTC. It is translated as CATSATWPDTYEQYF. The chain has TRBV15 and TRBJ2-7; TRBD1 might be the D (5 bases). The CDR3 covers 15 residues. The V gene's germline CDR1 is LNHNV and CDR2 YYDKDF (reference sequence). Trimming stripped 5 bases from V and 2 bases from J, with 16 bases between.

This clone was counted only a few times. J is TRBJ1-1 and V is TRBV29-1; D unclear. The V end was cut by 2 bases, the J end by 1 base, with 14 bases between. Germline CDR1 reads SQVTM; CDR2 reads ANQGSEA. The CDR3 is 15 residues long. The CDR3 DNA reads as TGCAGCGTTGAAACCACCCTGGAGTGGAACACTGAAGCTTTCTTT. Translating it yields CSVETTLEWNTEAFF.

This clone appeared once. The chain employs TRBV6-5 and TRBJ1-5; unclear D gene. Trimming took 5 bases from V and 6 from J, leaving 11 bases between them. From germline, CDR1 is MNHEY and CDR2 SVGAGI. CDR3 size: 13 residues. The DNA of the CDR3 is TGTGCCAGCAGTCAGCTGAGCGGTCAGCCCCAGCATTTT. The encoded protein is CASSQLSGQPQHF.

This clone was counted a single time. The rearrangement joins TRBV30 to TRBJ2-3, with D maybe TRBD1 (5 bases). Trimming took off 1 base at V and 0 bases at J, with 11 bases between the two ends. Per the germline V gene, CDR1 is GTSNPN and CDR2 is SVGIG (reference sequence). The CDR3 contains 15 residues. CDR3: CAWSADTKSTDTQYF. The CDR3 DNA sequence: TGTGCCTGGAGTGCGGACACCAAAAGCACAGATACGCAGTATTTT.

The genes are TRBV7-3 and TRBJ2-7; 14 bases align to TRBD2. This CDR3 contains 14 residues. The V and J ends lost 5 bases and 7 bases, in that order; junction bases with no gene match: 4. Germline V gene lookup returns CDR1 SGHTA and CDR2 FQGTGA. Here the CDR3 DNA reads TGTGCCAGCAGCCCCGGACTAGCGGGGGGAGAGCAGTACTTC. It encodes CASSPGLAGGEQYF. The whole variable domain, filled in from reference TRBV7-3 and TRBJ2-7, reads GAGVSQTPSNKVTEKGKYVELRCDPISGHTALYWYRQSLGQGPEFLIYFQGTGAADDSGLPNDRFFAVRPEGSVSTLKIQRTERGDSAVYLCASSPGLAGGEQYFGPGTRLTVT.